Given below is one T cell receptor (beta chain) in context. Its specificity is unknown. The CDR3 spans 12 residues. Germline V gives CDR1 SGDLS, CDR2 YYNGEE. V was trimmed by 3 bases and J by 7 bases, leaving 10 bases between them. The data were obtained in a study of T-cell reconstitution after alpha-beta-depleted transplantation in children. General observations from the study: One year after transplant, T-cell counts and diversity came mostly from newly produced T cells. Reportedly, alpha-beta T cells present about two months post-transplant originated from several hundred expanded clones of graft origin. At day 60, the high TCRbeta diversity found in some patients originated from recipient T cells and thymic progenitors that had survived.

Unique molecular identifiers tagged the TCRbeta library. One entry per CDR3 protein, called by TCRdb with MiXCR from the PCR reads. This sample has some 840,000 distinct CDR3 sequences, with about 15% found just once. This TCR was recovered from a male patient younger than 18 who had a stem cell transplant for acute lymphoblastic leukemia, so the T cells may come from the graft donor. The input for sequencing was PBMCs, mostly from graft donor cells, taken 360 days after TCRalphabeta/CD19-depleted stem cell transplant. The chain carries TRBV9 and TRBJ1-1; D uncertain. The CDR3: CASSGRSVEAFF. The CDR3 region has the DNA TGTGCCAGCAGCGGGAGATCGGTTGAAGCTTTCTTT.